Listed here is a single TCR beta chain. Its target is not known. This entry comes from a study of cytomegalovirus exposure and HLA in healthy donors. Study outcomes and limitations: The availability of immune exposure information extended only to CMV serostatus.

13 Jbeta primers and 60 Vbeta primers were used for the PCR. Method: immunoSEQ multiplex PCR; TCRdb's copy keeps in-frame clones and lacks some. The sample lists about 100,000 clones; roughly 70% were seen once. The CDR3 has 15 amino acids. Looked up from germline, CDR1 is LGHNA and CDR2 is YNFKEQ. V shed 5 bases, J shed 4 bases, and the junction held 6 bases outside the gene matches. The TCR was taken from a woman in her late teens or twenties in good health and CMV-seropositive. This chain joins TRBV4-2 and TRBJ2-7; TRBD2 matches at 12 bases. The specimen was PBMCs. CDR3 protein: CASSSRLAGGYEQYF. In DNA, the CDR3 is TGTGCCAGCAGCAGTCGGCTAGCGGGAGGGTACGAGCAGTACTTC.